One and the same sample provided the 9 T cell receptor beta chains below, sequenced in a study of shared clonotypes between healthy human individuals. TCRdb's table, derived via immunoSEQ multiplex PCR, lists solely in-frame clones and lacks some. The sample consists of 500,000 to 550,000 clones, roughly 95% of them appearing once. The sequenced sample was naive CD4+ T cells sorted from blood. As for subset: CD45RA+ positively selected. The receptors here all came from a young woman in good health.

The V and J genes are TRBV4-1 and TRBJ1-1; D not certain. Germline V gene sequence: CDR1 MGHRA, CDR2 YSYEKL. The CDR3 sequence is 13 residues long. The V end lost 3 bases, the J end lost 1 base, and 6 bases lay between the germline ends. The chain's CDR3 is CASSHWRNTEAFF. The CDR3 DNA sequence: TGCGCCAGCAGCCATTGGAGGAACACTGAAGCTTTCTTT.

The CDR3 DNA reads as TGTGCCAGCAGTAGGCTAGCGGGCCCCCGCCCCAACTACGAGCAGTACTTC. As protein: CASSRLAGPRPNYEQYF. The chain carries TRBV27 and TRBJ2-7; the match to TRBD2 covers 8 bases. V dropped 5 bases and J dropped 3; count of bases not matched to a gene: 15. The germline CDR1 and CDR2 sequences are MNHEY and SMNVEV (reference sequence). This CDR3 comprises 17 residues.

The chain recombines TRBV4-2 with TRBJ1-2, with unresolved D. The CDR3 has 13 residues. The ends were cut back, 0 bases at V and 8 bases at J, with 10 bases in the middle. Germline V lookup: CDR1 LGHNA, CDR2 YNFKEQ. CDR3 loop: CASSQDFRSGYTF. The DNA of the CDR3 is TGTGCCAGCAGCCAAGATTTCAGGAGCGGCTACACCTTC.

Concerning this clone itself: Other DNA sequences within the sample encode an identical CDR3. This sequence joins TRBV28 and TRBJ2-6; the D is unclear. Trimming stripped 7 bases from V and 0 bases from J, with 1 base between. The CDR3 loop spans 12 amino acids. Germline V gene sequence: CDR1 MDHEN, CDR2 SYDVKM. CDR3 DNA: TGTGCCAGCAACTCTGGGGCCAACGTCCTGACTTTC. This sequence encodes CASNSGANVLTF. Drawing the rest from reference TRBV28 and TRBJ2-6, the complete variable domain is DVKVTQSSRYLVKRTGEKVFLECVQDMDHENMFWYRQDPGLGLRLIYFSYDVKMKEKGDIPEGYSVSREKKERFSLILESASTNQTSMYLCASNSGANVLTFGAGSRLTVL.

The chain uses TRBV13 and TRBJ1-2, with a tentative D call TRBD1 (5 bases). Trimming removed 5 bases at V and 13 bases at J, with 17 bases between. The length of the CDR3 is 12 residues. Germline CDR1 reads PRHDT; CDR2 reads FYEKMQ (reference sequence). The CDR3 region has the DNA TGTGCCAGCAGCCCCCACCGGGGCCCGGGCACCTTC. Its translation is CASSPHRGPGTF.

J is TRBJ2-1 and V is TRBV7-9; the D is unclear. The CDR3 totals 13 residues. Trimming took 3 bases from V and 5 from J, leaving 8 bases between them. Germline CDR1 SEHNR, CDR2 FQNEAQ (reference sequence). The CDR3 here is CASSFNRDNEQFF. CDR3 in DNA: TGTGCCAGCAGCTTCAACCGAGACAATGAGCAGTTCTTC.

The chain recombines TRBV15 with TRBJ2-2; D may be TRBD1 (6 bases). Trimming removed 5 bases at V and 1 base at J, with 8 bases between. CDR1 LNHNV and CDR2 YYDKDF come from the germline V gene (reference sequence). The CDR3 loop spans 14 amino acids. DNA of the CDR3: TGTGCCACCAGCGGGGGCTTGAACACCGGGGAGCTGTTTTTT. Protein product: CATSGGLNTGELFF. Based on the CDR3 plus reference TRBV15 and TRBJ2-2, the full variable domain is DAMVIQNPRYQVTQFGKPVTLSCSQTLNHNVMYWYQQKSSQAPKLLFHYYDKDFNNEADTPDNFQSRRPNTSFCFLDIRSPGLGDTAMYLCATSGGLNTGELFFGEGSRLTVL.

The chain uses TRBV28 and TRBJ1-1; D unresolved. The CDR3 runs to 14 residues. Germline-derived CDR1 and CDR2 are MDHEN and SYDVKM. Between the trimmed V and J ends, which lost 2 bases and 7 bases, there was a span of 14 bases. The chain's CDR3 is CASSLEGAEGEAFF. The DNA of the CDR3 is TGTGCCAGCAGTTTAGAGGGAGCCGAGGGTGAAGCTTTCTTT.

The chain joins TRBV30 to TRBJ1-1, with D unclear. CDR3 length: 13 amino acids. Trimming removed 0 bases at V and 4 bases at J, with 9 bases between. Looked up from germline, CDR1 is GTSNPN and CDR2 is SVGIG (reference sequence). The CDR3 bases are TGTGCCTGGAGTGTAGCTGAAGGCACTGAAGCTTTCTTT. Protein product: CAWSVAEGTEAFF. The full variable domain, completed using reference TRBV30 and TRBJ1-1, is SQTIHQWPATLVQPVGSPLSLECTVEGTSNPNLYWYRQAAGRGLQLLFYSVGIGQISSEVPQNLSASRPQDRQFILSSKKLLLSDSGFYLCAWSVAEGTEAFFGQGTRLTVV.